These T cell receptor beta chains were read from a single sample in a study of T-cell memory formation after mild COVID-19. TCRdb reprocessed the 5' RACE reads via MiXCR and lists one record per CDR3 protein. The sample lists 35,000 to 45,000 distinct CDR3 sequences; 7.3% were seen once. The sequenced sample consisted of PBMCs or a T cell subset sorted from them (not recorded which). The receptors were sampled from a man between 18 and 29 years old who had mild COVID-19 (a few samples of this study predate the infection). Cell type and time point are not known. The CDR3 runs from the conserved cysteine through the conserved F or W.

>TRBV20-1|TRBJ2-2
CSASEGTTVRDTGELFF
>TRBV6-2/TRBV6-3|TRBJ2-2
CASSPGRNTGELFF
>TRBV4-2|TRBJ2-3
CASSQGLAGDTQYF
>TRBV12-3/TRBV12-4|TRBJ1-5
CASSFGNQPQHF
>TRBV5-1|TRBJ2-1
CATRTSPDRAGEQFF
>TRBV5-6|TRBJ2-5
CASSAGQGRLETQYF
>TRBV5-5|TRBJ1-2
CASSFDRSSPPGYTF
>TRBV4-1|TRBJ2-4
CASSQRTMRTKNIQYF
>TRBV18|TRBJ2-2
CASSPQGPSLGQGSGELFF
>TRBV20-1|TRBJ2-1
CSARDRGTLQFF
>TRBV5-1|TRBJ2-7
CASKLNGGTGVYEQYF
>TRBV7-2|TRBJ2-2
CASSLAGLASGELFF
>TRBV6-1|TRBJ2-1
CASRIGQGAHEQFF
>TRBV5-4|TRBJ1-4
CASSPTGTNEKLFF
>TRBV11-2|TRBJ2-5
CASSLIRGKRTQYF
>TRBV7-9|TRBJ1-1
CASSPGGDRDTEAFF
>TRBV20-1|TRBJ2-2
CSARGGAGELFF
>TRBV5-1|TRBJ2-5
CASSLVFGSGGPVPQETQYF
>TRBV3-1|TRBJ1-1
CASSRGMEDTEAFF
>TRBV7-9|TRBJ2-5
CASSPSSLETQYF
>TRBV7-2|TRBJ1-2
CASSPWERGPGYGYTF
>TRBV7-3|TRBJ2-5
CASSLNTEETQYF
>TRBV5-1|TRBJ1-5
CASSLGTGQGQPQHF
>TRBV29-1|TRBJ1-2
CSAYRGDGYTF
>TRBV6-1|TRBJ2-7
CASSGLDRAYEQYF
>TRBV20-1|TRBJ2-3
CSPGGGKDTQYF
>TRBV11-2|TRBJ2-3
CASSLGGASRYVGSTDTQYF
>TRBV7-2|TRBJ2-2
CASSSREGRTYTGELFF
>TRBV5-1|TRBJ2-3
CASSLLGDTQYF
>TRBV3-1|TRBJ2-2
CASSQDWWDTGELFF
>TRBV5-1|TRBJ1-1
CASSLIGASTEAFF
>TRBV29-1|TRBJ2-7
CSVEGPRDRASYEQYF
>TRBV30|TRBJ2-3
CAWTRLAGVTDTQYF
>TRBV27|TRBJ2-2
CASSFKMFGELFF
>TRBV7-2|TRBJ1-1
CASSLVGREAFF
>TRBV7-8|TRBJ2-3
CASRQTGQSTDTQYF
>TRBV4-1|TRBJ2-3
CASSQDEATTKYF
>TRBV18|TRBJ2-5
CASSPTPAETQYF
>TRBV5-5|TRBJ2-5
CASAPGTSQETQYF
>TRBV5-1|TRBJ2-3
CASSFGLAGSGDTQYF
>TRBV12-3/TRBV12-4|TRBJ1-5
CASRNDMSNQPQHF
>TRBV20-1|TRBJ1-6
CSARQTDSPLHF
>TRBV28|TRBJ2-5
CASSALQGAQETQYF
>TRBV20-1|TRBJ1-1
CSARVSLNTEAFF